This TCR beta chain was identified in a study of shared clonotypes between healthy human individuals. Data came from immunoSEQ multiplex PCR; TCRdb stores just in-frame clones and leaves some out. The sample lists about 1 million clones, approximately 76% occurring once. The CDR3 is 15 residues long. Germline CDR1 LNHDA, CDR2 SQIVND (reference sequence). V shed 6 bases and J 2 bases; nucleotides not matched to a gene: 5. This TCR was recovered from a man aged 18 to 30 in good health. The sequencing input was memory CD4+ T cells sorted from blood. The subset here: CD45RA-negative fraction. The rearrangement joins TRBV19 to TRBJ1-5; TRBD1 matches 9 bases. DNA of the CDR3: TGTGCCAGTAGCACGGACAGGGGCCGCAATCAGCCCCAGCATTTT. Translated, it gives CASSTDRGRNQPQHF.